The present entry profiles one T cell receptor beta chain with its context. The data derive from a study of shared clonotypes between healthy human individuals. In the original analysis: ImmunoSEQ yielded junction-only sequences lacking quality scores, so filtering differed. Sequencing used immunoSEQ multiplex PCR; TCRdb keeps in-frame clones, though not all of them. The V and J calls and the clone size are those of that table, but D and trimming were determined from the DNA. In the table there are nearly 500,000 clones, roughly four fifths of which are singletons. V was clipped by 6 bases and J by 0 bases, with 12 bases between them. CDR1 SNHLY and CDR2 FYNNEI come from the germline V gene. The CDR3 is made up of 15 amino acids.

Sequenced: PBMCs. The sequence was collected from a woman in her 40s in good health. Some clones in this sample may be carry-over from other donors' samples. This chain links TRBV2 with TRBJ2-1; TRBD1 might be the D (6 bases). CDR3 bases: TGTGCCAGCAGCGCCGTGGGACACTCCTACAATGAGCAGTTCTTC. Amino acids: CASSAVGHSYNEQFF.